Listed here are 18 T cell receptor beta chains from one sample, sequenced in a study of patients and donors after allogeneic stem cell transplantation. Each CDR3 protein gets one entry after TCRdb re-called the RT-PCR reads with MiXCR. This sample has tens of thousands of distinct CDR3 sequences; approximately 5.2% occur once, and the top ten carry 2.5% to 3%. The sequenced sample was blood, either unsorted or a sorted T cell fraction (not recorded which). The receptors stem from a human donor who was either an allogeneic HSCT recipient or a stem cell or donor lymphocyte infusion donor (not recorded which). It is not recorded whose cells these are; they may come from a transplant donor.

The V and J genes are TRBV12-3 or TRBV12-4 and TRBJ1-1; TRBD1 agrees at 10 bases. The CDR3 is 18 residues long. Trimming cost V 0 bases and J 0 bases; bases outside gene matches: 7. The CDR3 coding sequence is TGTGCCAGCAGTTTAGCGCGGGGACAGGGGTCCTTGAACACTGAAGCTTTCTTT. Translated: CASSLARGQGSLNTEAFF.

This clonotype was seen at least ten times. The chain is built from TRBV20-1 and TRBJ1-1; 7 bases fit TRBD1. Unmatched junction bases numbered 4, after V lost 6 bases and J lost 3 bases. CDR1 is DFQATT, CDR2 SNEGSKA, per germline (reference sequence). The CDR3 is 12 amino acids. This CDR3 reads CSARDSYTEAFF. Here the CDR3 DNA reads TGCAGTGCCCGGGACAGCTACACTGAAGCTTTCTTT.

V usage is TRBV6-2 or TRBV6-3 and J usage is TRBJ1-5; possible D gene TRBD1, 6 bases. V was shortened by 0 bases and J by 6 bases, with 15 bases between the two germline ends. There are 16 residues in the CDR3. Germline V CDR1 and CDR2: MNHEY, SVGEGT. CDR3 protein: CASSYSGRGRLQPQHF. DNA for the CDR3: TGTGCCAGCAGTTACTCGGGCAGGGGCCGCCTTCAGCCCCAGCATTTT.

This clonotype showed up many times. This chain joins TRBV20-1 and TRBJ2-1, with D maybe TRBD2 (5 bases). Germline V gene data show CDR1 as DFQATT and CDR2 as SNEGSKA (reference sequence). The V gene lost 5 bases and the J gene lost 12 bases, with 20 bases spanning the gap. The CDR3 totals 13 residues. Here the CDR3 reads CSAPGGGTVGQFF. The CDR3, as DNA: TGCAGTGCTCCAGGAGGAGGCACAGTGGGGCAGTTCTTC.

This chain joins TRBV27 and TRBJ2-1; TRBD1 matches at 7 bases. The CDR3 extends over 15 amino acids. Looked up from germline, CDR1 is MNHEY and CDR2 is SMNVEV (reference sequence). After removal of 6 bases from V and 4 bases from J, the junction contained 9 bases not matched to a gene. CDR3 region: CASRTHRGRYNEQFF. The CDR3 bases are TGTGCCAGCAGGACTCACAGGGGTCGGTACAATGAGCAGTTCTTC.

The sample holds many counts of this clonotype. The CDR3 bases are TGTGCCAGCAGCGTGATACAGGGGATGAGGCCTGAAGCTTTCTTT. It yields the protein CASSVIQGMRPEAFF. The rearrangement links TRBV9 to TRBJ1-1; TRBD1 matches 7 bases. The J segment lost 6 bases and the V segment lost 2 bases, leaving 10 bases of the junction unmatched. The CDR3 is 15 residues long. The germline V gene has CDR1 SGDLS and CDR2 YYNGEE.

This clonotype was picked up many times. The J gene is TRBJ1-2, the V gene TRBV6-1; TRBD1 might be the D (6 bases). Between the trimmed V and J ends, which lost 2 bases and 0 bases, there was a span of 10 bases. The CDR3 is 15 residues long. CDR1 is MNHNS, CDR2 SASEGT, per germline. The CDR3 DNA follows: TGTGCCAGCAGTGAAATGACAGGCCCTAACTATGGCTACACCTTC. Its translation is CASSEMTGPNYGYTF.

Many counts were recorded for this clonotype. The CDR3 region is CASSLGHQPQHF. CDR3 bases: TGTGCCAGCAGCTTAGGCCATCAGCCCCAGCATTTT. The chain links TRBV7-2 to TRBJ1-5; D uncertain. The CDR3 totals 12 residues. V dropped 1 base and J dropped 5 bases, with 3 bases sitting between them. Germline CDR1 is SGHTA and CDR2 is FQGNSA.

This clonotype appeared a few times. This chain uses TRBV6-2 or TRBV6-3 with TRBJ2-3; a weak D match, TRBD1 (6 bases). The CDR3 is 15 residues long. Germline-derived CDR1 and CDR2 are MNHEY and SVGEGT. The V gene lost 0 bases and the J gene lost 0 bases, with 7 bases spanning the gap. The CDR3 loop reads CASSYSGQSTDTQYF. Here the CDR3 DNA reads TGTGCCAGCAGTTACTCCGGACAGAGCACAGATACGCAGTATTTT.

This clonotype occurred many times. The J gene is TRBJ2-7, the V gene TRBV29-1; TRBD1 aligns across 9 bases. The trim removed 7 bases at V and 4 bases at J, leaving 8 bases unmatched. Germline CDR1 and CDR2: SQVTM and ANQGSEA. This CDR3 comprises 13 residues. The CDR3 spells CSARPGQGYEQYF. For the CDR3, the DNA is TGCAGCGCCCGACCGGGACAGGGTTACGAGCAGTACTTC.

A few counts support this clonotype. Written as DNA, the CDR3 is TGCAGTGCTCCTATAGGGACTAGCGAACTGAATGAGCAGTTCTTC. This sequence encodes CSAPIGTSELNEQFF. This rearrangement joins TRBV20-1 to TRBJ2-1; 10 bases match TRBD2. The germline gives CDR1 DFQATT, CDR2 SNEGSKA (reference sequence). CDR3 length: 15 amino acids. The ends lost 5 bases at V and 7 bases at J; junction bases unmatched: 11.

This clonotype showed up many times. The V and J genes are TRBV29-1 and TRBJ1-3; weak D call: TRBD1 (5 bases). Germline CDR1 reads SQVTM; CDR2 reads ANQGSEA. This CDR3 has 12 amino acids. Trimming shortened V by 7 bases and J by 2 bases, and 9 bases separated the two germline ends. CDR3 coding DNA: TGCAGCGCGGGAGGGGCTGGAAACACCATATATTTT. Protein sequence: CSAGGAGNTIYF.

This clonotype is medium-sized by share. J is TRBJ2-4 and V is TRBV19, with D perhaps TRBD1 (6 bases). Germline assignment: CDR1 LNHDA and CDR2 SQIVND (reference sequence). V lost 10 bases to trimming and J lost 8 bases, with 15 bases between them. The length of the CDR3 is 12 residues. The CDR3 DNA is TGTGCCACCCGACAGGCCGGGGACATTCAGTACTTC. Translated, it gives CATRQAGDIQYF.

The table lists this clonotype with many counts. J is TRBJ1-3 and V is TRBV20-1; D possibly corresponds to TRBD1 (5 bases). V lost 6 bases and J 1 base, leaving 25 bases between the germline ends. The CDR3 has 18 amino acids. Germline V gene sequence: CDR1 DFQATT, CDR2 SNEGSKA (reference sequence). The CDR3 loop is CSAYSPGPGRPSGNTIYF. The CDR3 coding sequence is TGCAGTGCCTACTCGCCGGGACCCGGGCGTCCGTCTGGAAACACCATATATTTT.

The V call is TRBV11-3, the J call TRBJ1-1; D not certain. The CDR3 has 13 residues. Trimming removed 1 base at V and 5 bases at J, with 8 bases between. Germline values: CDR1 SGHNT, CDR2 YENEEA. CDR3 residues: CASSLGRTTEAFF. CDR3 in DNA: TGTGCCAGCAGCTTAGGTAGGACTACTGAAGCTTTCTTT.

This clonotype was observed many times. This chain connects TRBV4-1 to TRBJ2-3, with 11 bases aligning to TRBD2. The CDR3 loop spans 16 amino acids. Germline assignment: CDR1 MGHRA and CDR2 YSYEKL. V shed 4 bases, J shed 2 bases, and the junction held 5 bases outside the gene matches. The CDR3 nucleotides read TGCGCCAGCAGCCCTCGACTAGCGGGGAACACAGATACGCAGTATTTT. Translating it yields CASSPRLAGNTDTQYF.

This sequence joins TRBV3-1 and TRBJ2-7, with 7 bases lining up with TRBD2. Germline V gene data show CDR1 as LGHDT and CDR2 as YNNKEL (reference sequence). J was trimmed by 2 bases and V by 4 bases; bases with no gene match: 8. The CDR3 totals 15 residues. The CDR3 protein is CASSPSGDPTYEQYF. The CDR3, as DNA: TGTGCCAGCAGCCCCAGCGGGGACCCCACCTACGAGCAGTACTTC.

This clonotype was observed many times. The chain is built from TRBV27 and TRBJ1-2; tentative D call: TRBD1 (6 bases). The CDR3 length is 12 residues. Per germline, CDR1 MNHEY and CDR2 SMNVEV (reference sequence). V was shortened by 6 bases and J by 8 bases, with 13 bases between the two germline ends. CDR3 amino acids: CASRDTGRGYTF. The CDR3, as DNA: TGTGCCAGCAGGGATACAGGGAGAGGCTACACCTTC.